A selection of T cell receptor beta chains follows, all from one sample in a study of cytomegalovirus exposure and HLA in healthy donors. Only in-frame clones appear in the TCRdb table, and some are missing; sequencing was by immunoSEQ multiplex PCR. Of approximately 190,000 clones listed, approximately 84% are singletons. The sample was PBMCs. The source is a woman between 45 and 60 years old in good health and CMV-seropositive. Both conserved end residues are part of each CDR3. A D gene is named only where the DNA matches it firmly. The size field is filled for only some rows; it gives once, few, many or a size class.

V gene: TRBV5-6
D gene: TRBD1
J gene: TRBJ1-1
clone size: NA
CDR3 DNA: TGTGCCAGCAGTTACGAGGGGACAGGGACGAACACTGAAGCTTTCTTT
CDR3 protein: CASSYEGTGTNTEAFF

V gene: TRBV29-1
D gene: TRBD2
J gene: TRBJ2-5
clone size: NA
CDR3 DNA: TGCAGCGTCCGACGGGCTAGCGGGGGGCAAGAGACCCAGTACTTC
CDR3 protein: CSVRRASGGQETQYF

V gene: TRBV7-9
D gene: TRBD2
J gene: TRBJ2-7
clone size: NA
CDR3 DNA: TGTGCCAGCAGCTTAGACGGGGGGACCTACGAGCAGTACTTC
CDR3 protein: CASSLDGGTYEQYF

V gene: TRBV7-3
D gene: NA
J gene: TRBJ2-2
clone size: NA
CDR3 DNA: TGTGCCAGCAGCTTAAACGGGGTCACCGGGGAGCTGTTTTTT
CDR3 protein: CASSLNGVTGELFF

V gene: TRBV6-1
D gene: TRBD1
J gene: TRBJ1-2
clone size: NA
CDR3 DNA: TGTGCCAGCAGTACAGGGGAAGGTGGCTACACCTTC
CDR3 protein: CASSTGEGGYTF

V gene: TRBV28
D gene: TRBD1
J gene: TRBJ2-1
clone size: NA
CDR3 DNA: TGTGCCAGCAGTTTAAAAGGACAGGGGGTAGATCGGCAGTTCTTC
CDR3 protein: CASSLKGQGVDRQFF

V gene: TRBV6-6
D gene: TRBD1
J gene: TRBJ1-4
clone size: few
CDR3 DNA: TGTGCCAGCAGTTACTCGAACAGGGGGGCTGAAAAACTGTTTTTT
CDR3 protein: CASSYSNRGAEKLFF

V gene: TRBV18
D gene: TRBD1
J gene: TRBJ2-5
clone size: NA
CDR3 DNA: TGTGCCAGCTCACCAGATGACAGGGCCGGGCACGAGACCCAGTACTTC
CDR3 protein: CASSPDDRAGHETQYF

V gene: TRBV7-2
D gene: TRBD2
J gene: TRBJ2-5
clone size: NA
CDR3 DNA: TGTGCCAGCAGCTCGGGCAGACTAGCGGGGGATTTCGAGACCCAGTACTTC
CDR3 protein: CASSSGRLAGDFETQYF

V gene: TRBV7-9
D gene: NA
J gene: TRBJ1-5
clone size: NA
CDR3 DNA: TGTGCCAGCAGCTCAAGGGGTAGCAATCAGCCCCAGCATTTT
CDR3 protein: CASSSRGSNQPQHF

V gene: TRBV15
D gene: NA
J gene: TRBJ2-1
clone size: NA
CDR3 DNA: TGTGCCACCAGCAGAGGAAGGGAGAATGAGCAGTTCTTC
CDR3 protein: CATSRGRENEQFF

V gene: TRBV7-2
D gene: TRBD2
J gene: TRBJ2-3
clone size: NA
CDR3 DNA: TGTGCCAGCAGCCCCGGGACTAGCGGGGGGAGGGCAGATACGCAGTATTTT
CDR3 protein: CASSPGTSGGRADTQYF

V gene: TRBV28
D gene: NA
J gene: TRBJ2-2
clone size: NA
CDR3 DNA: TGTGCCAGCCTTAGCGGGAACACCGGGGAGCTGTTTTTT
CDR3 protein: CASLSGNTGELFF

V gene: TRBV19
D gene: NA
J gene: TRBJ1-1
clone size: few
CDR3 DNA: TGTGCCAGTTTTAAGGAGGGCCCCACTGAAGCTTTCTTT
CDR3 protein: CASFKEGPTEAFF